Below, 14 T cell receptor beta chains from the same sample are listed, as sequenced in a study of blood T cell repertoires in COVID-19. The repertoire was sequenced with immunoSEQ multiplex PCR; TCRdb's copy has only in-frame clones and lacks some. The profile covers about 200,000 clones, with around nine tenths appearing a single time and about 4% taken by the ten largest. Sequencing used PBMCs or T cells enriched from blood (not recorded which). These receptors were collected from a woman aged 30 to 39 who had been exposed to COVID-19.

V and J are TRBV3-1 (or the pseudogene TRBV3-2) and TRBJ1-1, with TRBD1 as a possible D gene (6 bases). V lost 1 base and J 8 bases, leaving 11 bases between the germline ends. CDR1 and CDR2 from the germline V gene are LGHDT and YNNKEL (reference sequence). The CDR3 length is 13 residues. For the CDR3, the DNA is TGTGCCAGCAGCCAAGGGGGGCGATCCGAAGCTTTCTTT. This sequence encodes CASSQGGRSEAFF.

This clone occurred a few times. The V gene is TRBV15, the J gene TRBJ2-7, with 9 bases lining up with TRBD2. Germline CDR1 reads LNHNV; CDR2 reads YYDKDF (reference sequence). Unmatched junction bases numbered 7, after V lost 3 bases and J lost 1 base. The CDR3 is made up of 16 amino acids. The CDR3 bases are TGTGCCACCAGCAGGGGGGGACTAGCCAAGTCCTACGAGCAGTACTTC. It codes for CATSRGGLAKSYEQYF.

The chain recombines TRBV18 with TRBJ1-2, with D perhaps TRBD1 (5 bases). This CDR3 is built from 14 residues. Germline V gene sequence: CDR1 KGHSH, CDR2 LQKENI. V was trimmed by 3 bases and J by 3 bases, leaving 11 bases between them. DNA of the CDR3: TGTGCCAGCTCACCGATGCAGGGCGACTATGGCTACACCTTC. Its protein product is CASSPMQGDYGYTF. The entire variable domain, with the rest obtained from reference TRBV18 and TRBJ1-2, is as follows: NAGVMQNPRHLVRRRGQEARLRCSPMKGHSHVYWYRQLPEEGLKFMVYLQKENIIDESGMPKERFSAEFPKEGPSILRIQQVVRGDSAAYFCASSPMQGDYGYTFGSGTRLTVV.

The J gene is TRBJ1-4, the V gene TRBV2; 7 bases map to TRBD1. The ends lost 6 bases at V and 8 bases at J; junction bases unmatched: 9. Germline values: CDR1 SNHLY, CDR2 FYNNEI. The CDR3 loop spans 14 amino acids. CDR3 coding DNA: TGTGCCAGCAGCTCACAGGGGAGATGGGAAAAACTGTTTTTT. Amino acids: CASSSQGRWEKLFF.

This chain links TRBV7-2 with TRBJ1-6; D possibly corresponds to TRBD1 (5 bases). Trimming removed 1 base from V and 9 bases from J, with 13 bases in between. Germline V gene sequence: CDR1 SGHTA, CDR2 FQGNSA. The CDR3 contains 15 residues. The CDR3 sequence is CASSLVQGVGSPLHF. The CDR3 nucleotides read TGTGCCAGCAGCTTAGTCCAGGGTGTAGGTTCACCCCTCCACTTT.

This clone was recorded a few times. The rearrangement joins TRBV11-2 to TRBJ2-2; TRBD1 matches 9 bases. Germline V lookup: CDR1 SGHAT, CDR2 FQNNGV. The CDR3 sequence is 14 residues long. V lost 6 bases to trimming and J lost 8 bases; unmatched junction nucleotides: 7. The CDR3 DNA reads as TGTGCCAGCAGGCGGGACAGGGTGTCGGGGGAGCTGTTTTTT. It is translated as CASRRDRVSGELFF.

This chain joins TRBV24-1 and TRBJ2-7; the D gene is possibly TRBD2 (5 bases). CDR3 length: 12 amino acids. Trimming took off 5 bases at V and 6 bases at J, with 10 bases between the two ends. Germline V CDR1 and CDR2: KGHDR, SFDVKD. The chain's CDR3 is CATSAGGGEQYF. In DNA form, the CDR3 reads TGTGCCACCAGTGCGGGCGGAGGCGAGCAGTACTTC.

The chain couples TRBV25-1 to TRBJ1-3; D unresolved. V was clipped by 4 bases and J by 2 bases, with 3 bases between them. Germline CDR1 is MGHDK and CDR2 is SYGVNS. The CDR3 contains 12 residues. The CDR3 sequence is CASSVTGNTIYF. CDR3 coding DNA: TGTGCCAGCAGTGTTACTGGAAACACCATATATTTT.

The rearrangement links TRBV5-1 to TRBJ2-1; 9 nucleotides agree with TRBD1. The ends lost 9 bases at V and 5 bases at J; junction bases unmatched: 12. The CDR3 is 15 residues long. Germline CDR1 reads SGHRS; CDR2 reads YFSETQ. The DNA of the CDR3 is TGCGCCACCCAACCGGGGGACAGGGACCACAATGAGCAGTTCTTC. Protein: CATQPGDRDHNEQFF.

This chain links TRBV11-2 with TRBJ1-2, with unresolved D. Germline CDR1 is SGHAT and CDR2 is FQNNGV. V was shortened by 0 bases and J by 6 bases, with 14 bases between the two germline ends. This CDR3 has 15 amino acids. The CDR3, as DNA: TGTGCCAGCAGCTTAGAGACGCGGCTGCTAAATGGCTACACCTTC. Protein product: CASSLETRLLNGYTF.

The rearrangement uses TRBV7-2 and TRBJ2-3; 10 bases map to TRBD2. Germline CDR1 is SGHTA and CDR2 is FQGNSA. This CDR3 has 15 residues. V was pared by 3 bases and J by 6 bases, with 6 bases of the junction left unmatched. DNA of the CDR3: TGTGCCAGCAGCTTTACTAGCGGGAATGGGGATACGCAGTATTTT. Protein product: CASSFTSGNGDTQYF.

The chain uses TRBV7-3 and TRBJ1-2, with D possibly TRBD1 on 5 matching bases. The V end was cut by 0 bases, the J end by 0 bases, with 8 bases between. CDR3 size: 15 residues. Germline V gives CDR1 SGHTA, CDR2 FQGTGA. For the CDR3, the DNA is TGTGCCAGCAGCTTAACGGGGGGTACTAACTATGGCTACACCTTC. It specifies CASSLTGGTNYGYTF.

The chain links TRBV5-8 to TRBJ1-1; D remains unclear. This CDR3 is 16 amino acids long. CDR1 is SGHTS and CDR2 is YDEGEE in the germline V gene. The V and J ends lost 1 base and 8 bases respectively, with 21 bases between them. The CDR3 is CASSLSPSPMRGEAFF. The CDR3 DNA reads TGTGCCAGCAGCTTGTCGCCGTCCCCGATGCGGGGAGAAGCTTTCTTT.

The chain recombines TRBV28 with TRBJ2-7, with D maybe TRBD1 (6 bases). CDR1 is MDHEN, CDR2 SYDVKM, per germline. The V gene lost 7 bases and the J gene lost 6 bases, with 22 bases spanning the gap. There are 15 residues in the CDR3. The CDR3 sequence: CASTLPNQGIGEQYF. CDR3 DNA: TGTGCCAGCACCCTCCCCAATCAGGGGATCGGCGAGCAGTACTTC.